The next 14 T cell receptor beta chains were all read from a single sample in a study of T cell repertoires and HLA-DP antigens. Sequenced by immunoSEQ multiplex PCR; TCRdb stores in-frame clones only, minus some. Found here are over 100,000 clones, around 92% of them singletons; the top ten hold 0.25% to 0.3%. Antigens of these TCRs are unknown. Input material: CD4+ T cells from PBMCs. These receptors all stem from a young woman in good health and CMV-seronegative.

On this clone itself: Germline and junction disagree at one end, which may indicate a read error. This chain uses TRBV7-7 with TRBJ2-3, with D tentatively TRBD1 (6 bases). CDR1 SSHAT and CDR2 FNYEAQ come from the germline V gene (reference sequence). The CDR3 length is 13 residues. DNA for the CDR3: TGTGCTAGCAGCTTAGCCGGACAGAATACGCAGTATTTT. Amino acid sequence: CASSLAGQNTQYF.

The chain couples TRBV6-5 to TRBJ2-2, with D possibly called TRBD1 or TRBD2 (5 bases each). The CDR3 covers 13 residues. The germline gives CDR1 MNHEY, CDR2 SVGAGI. Trimming cost V 1 base and J 7 bases, with 7 bases left between them. The CDR3 here is CASSYWGSGELFF. For the CDR3, the DNA is TGTGCCAGCAGTTACTGGGGGAGCGGGGAGCTGTTTTTT.

About this clone itself: Other nucleotide sequences from this sample produce the same CDR3. The chain links TRBV2 to TRBJ1-5; possible D gene TRBD1, 5 bases. Trimming shortened V by 3 bases and J by 4 bases, and 13 bases separated the two germline ends. Germline-derived CDR1 and CDR2 are SNHLY and FYNNEI. The CDR3 contains 15 residues. The CDR3 sequence: CASSEGPKGNQPQHF. The CDR3 bases are TGTGCCAGCAGTGAGGGTCCCAAGGGGAATCAGCCCCAGCATTTT.

The chain couples TRBV9 to TRBJ1-2, with D perhaps TRBD1 (6 bases). There are 13 residues in the CDR3. V lost 5 bases, J lost 8 bases, and 16 bases lay in between. Germline CDR1 and CDR2: SGDLS and YYNGEE. In DNA, the CDR3 is TGTGCCAGCAGTCCCCCGGGGGGGCGAGGCTACACCTTC. As protein: CASSPPGGRGYTF.

The V call is TRBV6-5, the J call TRBJ2-2; the D is unclear. The CDR3 sequence is 15 residues long. Trimming took off 7 bases at V and 0 bases at J, with 12 bases between the two ends. The germline V gene encodes CDR1 MNHEY and CDR2 SVGAGI. CDR3 DNA: TGTGCCAGCAATCGAGGTCTTTCGAACACCGGGGAGCTGTTTTTT. Protein: CASNRGLSNTGELFF.

The chain recombines TRBV4-3 with TRBJ1-5; D is possibly TRBD1 (6 bases). Looked up from germline, CDR1 is LGHNA and CDR2 is YSLEER. The ends were cut back, 0 bases at V and 4 bases at J, with 10 bases in the middle. The CDR3 covers 15 residues. CDR3 amino acids: CASSQDEGGNQPQHF. Here the CDR3 DNA reads TGCGCCAGCAGCCAAGATGAGGGGGGGAATCAGCCCCAGCATTTT.

The rearrangement uses TRBV4-2 and TRBJ2-6, with D perhaps matching TRBD1 or TRBD2 (5 bases each). The V end lost 1 base, the J end lost 0 bases, and 16 bases lay between the germline ends. From germline, CDR1 is LGHNA and CDR2 YNFKEQ. The CDR3 length is 19 residues. CDR3 residues: CASSQVGEGPGSGANVLTF. The CDR3 DNA reads as TGTGCCAGCAGCCAAGTAGGTGAGGGGCCGGGCTCTGGGGCCAACGTCCTGACTTTC.

The chain employs TRBV7-8 and TRBJ1-1; D remains ambiguous. Germline CDR1 and CDR2: SGHVS and FQNEAQ. The CDR3 totals 14 residues. Trimming cost V 1 base and J 2 bases, with 8 bases left between them. In DNA, the CDR3 is TGTGCCAGCAGCTTAGTAGCAGGAAACACTGAAGCTTTCTTT. Amino acids: CASSLVAGNTEAFF.

The V call is TRBV7-2, the J call TRBJ2-3; 9 nucleotides align to TRBD1. CDR3 size: 16 residues. The V gene's germline CDR1 is SGHTA and CDR2 FQGNSA. V was clipped by 8 bases and J by 5 bases; unmatched bases: 14. This chain's CDR3 is CASPWPRDRDRDTQYF. CDR3 nucleotide sequence: TGTGCCAGCCCCTGGCCCCGGGACAGGGACAGAGATACGCAGTATTTT.

CDR3 in DNA: TGTGCCAGCAGTTTGATTGACAGGGGAACTCAGCCCCAGCATTTT. Translating it yields CASSLIDRGTQPQHF. The rearrangement links TRBV28 to TRBJ1-5; TRBD1 matches at 8 bases. The CDR3 totals 15 residues. Germline loops: CDR1 MDHEN, CDR2 SYDVKM. With 3 bases clipped from V and 6 bases from J, the junction kept 7 bases outside the gene matches.

V gene TRBV2 combines with J gene TRBJ2-2; no clear D gene. The CDR3 is 15 amino acids. From germline, CDR1 is SNHLY and CDR2 FYNNEI. V dropped 4 bases and J dropped 0 bases, with 9 bases sitting between them. CDR3 bases: TGTGCCAGCAGTGGGTGGCAGGCGAACACCGGGGAGCTGTTTTTT. Translated: CASSGWQANTGELFF.

V is TRBV12-5 and J is TRBJ2-5; no clear D. The CDR3 runs to 12 residues. CDR1 and CDR2 (germline): LGHNT, FRNRAP. The V and J ends lost 1 base and 5 bases respectively, with 5 bases between them. CDR3 residues: CASGLDLETQYF. CDR3 in DNA: TGTGCTAGTGGTTTGGATTTGGAGACCCAGTACTTC.

V gene TRBV5-1 combines with J gene TRBJ1-2; D gene ambiguous. The ends were cut back, 4 bases at V and 3 bases at J, with 16 bases in the middle. Germline assignment: CDR1 SGHRS and CDR2 YFSETQ. The CDR3 contains 15 residues. The DNA for the CDR3 is TGCGCCAGCAGCCCTTCCCGTTGGTCCGACTATGGCTACACCTTC. It yields the protein CASSPSRWSDYGYTF.

In this sample, this clone turned up once. In DNA, the CDR3 is TGTGCCACCAGCAGAGGAGACAGGGGATTTGCCCAAGAGACCCAGTACTTC. The encoded protein is CATSRGDRGFAQETQYF. V gene TRBV15 combines with J gene TRBJ2-5, with 8 bases fitting TRBD1. The CDR3 consists of 17 residues. Germline CDR1 is LNHNV and CDR2 is YYDKDF (reference sequence). V was pared by 1 base and J by 1 base, with 8 bases of the junction left unmatched.